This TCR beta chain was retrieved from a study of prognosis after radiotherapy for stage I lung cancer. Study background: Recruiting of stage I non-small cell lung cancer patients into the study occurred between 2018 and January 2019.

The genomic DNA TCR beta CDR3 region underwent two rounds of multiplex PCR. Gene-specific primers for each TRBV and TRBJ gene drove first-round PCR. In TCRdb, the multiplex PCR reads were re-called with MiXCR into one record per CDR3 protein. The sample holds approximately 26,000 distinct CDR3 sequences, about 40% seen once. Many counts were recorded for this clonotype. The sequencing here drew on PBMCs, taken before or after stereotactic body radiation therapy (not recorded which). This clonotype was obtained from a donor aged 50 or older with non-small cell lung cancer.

The CDR3 DNA reads TGCGCCAGCAGCCAGGACGGAAGTACGTCCTACAATGAGCAGTTCTTC. Protein sequence: CASSQDGSTSYNEQFF. This chain joins TRBV4-1 and TRBJ2-1; no definite D call. Trimming left V 3 bases short and J 1 base short, with 13 bases between. CDR3 length equals 16 residues. The germline gives CDR1 MGHRA, CDR2 YSYEKL.